The 27 T cell receptor beta chains below were found in one sample sequenced in a study of CD8 T cells in Susac syndrome. The RNA input was roughly 0.45 to 1 ug, and it was reverse transcribed with random hexamers. TCRdb independently ran MiXCR on the immunoSEQ multiplex PCR reads; one entry per CDR3 protein. The table records 130,000 to 150,000 distinct CDR3 sequences, 94% of them present only once. Material for sequencing was CD8+ T cells from PBMCs. The source of these receptors is a human donor in good health.

A word on this clonotype: At one end the junction does not follow the germline gene, possibly because of a read error. This chain links TRBV13 with TRBJ2-7; TRBD1 matches at 7 bases. Germline V gives CDR1 PRHDT, CDR2 FYEKMQ (reference sequence). This CDR3 has 15 residues. The CDR3 reads CAISSTDRFSYEQYF. For the CDR3, the DNA is TGTGCCATCAGCTCCACGGACAGGTTCTCCTACGAGCAGTACTTC.

V usage is TRBV27 and J usage is TRBJ1-2; D possibly corresponds to TRBD1 (5 bases). Trimming removed 5 bases at V and 4 bases at J, with 17 bases between. The CDR3 consists of 15 residues. Germline CDR1 is MNHEY and CDR2 is SMNVEV (reference sequence). The CDR3 DNA follows: TGTGCCAGCAGTACAACCGGGACCAAGAGCTATGGCTACACCTTC. Its translation is CASSTTGTKSYGYTF.

J is TRBJ2-5 and V is TRBV12-3 or TRBV12-4, with D tentatively TRBD2 (6 bases). Trimming removed 5 bases at V and 1 base at J, with 14 bases between. This CDR3 region has 15 residues. The DNA for the CDR3 is TGTGCCAGCAGTGCGCCCCGGGACTTCCAAGAGACCCAGTACTTC. It encodes CASSAPRDFQETQYF.

This clonotype was detected once. The gene calls are TRBV13 and TRBJ2-7; D might be TRBD2 (6 bases). CDR3 length: 14 amino acids. V lost 4 bases and J lost 7, with 17 bases in between. Germline V gene lookup returns CDR1 PRHDT and CDR2 FYEKMQ (reference sequence). CDR3 sequence (DNA): TGTGCCAGCAGCTCGGGGGACCCCCTCGCAGAGCAGTACTTC. This codes for CASSSGDPLAEQYF.

The chain has TRBV29-1 and TRBJ1-1; tentatively, D is TRBD1 (6 bases). Germline V lookup: CDR1 SQVTM, CDR2 ANQGSEA. The V end was cut by 3 bases, the J end by 8 bases, with 10 bases between. CDR3 size: 11 residues. DNA of the CDR3: TGCAGCGTTGAGTACAGGGTGGAAGCTTTCTTT. Its translation is CSVEYRVEAFF.

The genes are TRBV5-6 and TRBJ2-1; D remains unclear. Germline V CDR1 and CDR2: SGHDT, YYEEEE. The CDR3 has 13 residues. Trimming shortened V by 2 bases and J by 6 bases, and 9 bases separated the two germline ends. The CDR3 reads CASSLSPSNEQFF. The CDR3 region has the DNA TGTGCCAGCAGCTTAAGCCCCAGCAATGAGCAGTTCTTC.

The J gene is TRBJ2-1, the V gene TRBV12-3 or TRBV12-4; 7 positions agree with TRBD2. After removal of 6 bases from V and 10 bases from J, the junction contained 15 bases not matched to a gene. This CDR3 comprises 15 residues. Written as DNA, the CDR3 is TGTGCCAGCAGCCTTCCTTTAACTAGCGACGGAGAGCAGTTCTTC. This encodes CASSLPLTSDGEQFF.

The gene calls are TRBV7-9 and TRBJ2-7; tentative D call: TRBD2 (5 bases). The germline V gene has CDR1 SEHNR and CDR2 FQNEAQ (reference sequence). The V gene lost 1 base and the J gene lost 1 base, with 14 bases spanning the gap. The CDR3 has 16 amino acids. In nucleotides, the CDR3 is TGTGCCAGCAGCTTAGAGTCTAGCCTTTCGTCCTACGAGCAGTACTTC. It yields the protein CASSLESSLSSYEQYF.

The chain joins TRBV19 to TRBJ2-1; D remains unclear. This CDR3 is built from 14 residues. V lost 3 bases to trimming and J lost 5 bases, with 11 bases between them. Per germline, CDR1 LNHDA and CDR2 SQIVND (reference sequence). CDR3 amino acids: CASSILSVDNEQFF. In DNA, the CDR3 is TGTGCCAGTAGTATTCTATCGGTTGACAATGAGCAGTTCTTC. The whole variable domain, filled in from reference TRBV19 and TRBJ2-1, reads DGGITQSPKYLFRKEGQNVTLSCEQNLNHDAMYWYRQDPGQGLRLIYYSQIVNDFQKGDIAEGYSVSREKKESFPLTVTSAQKNPTAFYLCASSILSVDNEQFFGPGTRLTVL.

The rearrangement joins TRBV5-4 to TRBJ1-2; D not certain. Germline values: CDR1 SGHNT, CDR2 YYREEE (reference sequence). V dropped 4 bases and J dropped 10 bases, with 14 bases sitting between them. The CDR3 sequence is 12 residues long. The DNA for the CDR3 is TGTGCCAGCAGCCTTGAACAGAAAATCTACACCTTC. Its translation is CASSLEQKIYTF.

This chain connects TRBV19 to TRBJ2-7; D gene uncertain. V was trimmed by 8 bases and J by 3 bases, leaving 14 bases between them. CDR1 is LNHDA, CDR2 SQIVND, per germline (reference sequence). CDR3 length equals 13 residues. CDR3 region: CASAFGRNYEQYF. The CDR3 DNA follows: TGTGCCAGTGCATTCGGGCGGAACTACGAGCAGTACTTC.

CDR3 in DNA: TGTGCCAGCTCTACGGGACCCCATAGCAATCAGCCCCAGCATTTT. Its protein product is CASSTGPHSNQPQHF. The chain carries TRBV18 and TRBJ1-5; TRBD1 might be the D (5 bases). Germline V gives CDR1 KGHSH, CDR2 LQKENI. The CDR3 is 15 residues long. V was cut by 6 bases and J by 0 bases, with 12 bases left in between. Variable domain in full (rest from reference TRBV18 and TRBJ1-5): NAGVMQNPRHLVRRRGQEARLRCSPMKGHSHVYWYRQLPEEGLKFMVYLQKENIIDESGMPKERFSAEFPKEGPSILRIQQVVRGDSAAYFCASSTGPHSNQPQHFGDGTRLSIL.

The chain has TRBV5-1 and TRBJ2-1; 9 nucleotides line up with TRBD2. This CDR3 has 15 residues. V was pared by 4 bases and J by 4 bases, with 6 bases of the junction left unmatched. CDR1 SGHRS and CDR2 YFSETQ come from the germline V gene. The CDR3 loop is CASSPLSGGYNEQFF. CDR3 DNA: TGCGCCAGCAGCCCACTTAGCGGGGGTTACAATGAGCAGTTCTTC.

The sample holds one count of this clonotype. This rearrangement joins TRBV29-1 to TRBJ2-2; unclear D gene. Trimming took 5 bases from V and 5 from J, leaving 6 bases between them. Looked up from germline, CDR1 is SQVTM and CDR2 is ANQGSEA. CDR3 length equals 11 residues. CDR3: CSVSGTGELFF. The CDR3 coding sequence is TGCAGCGTTTCCGGAACCGGGGAGCTGTTTTTT.

In DNA form, the CDR3 reads TGCAGTGCCCAATCTCCAGCGGGAAAGGGAGATACGCAGTATTTT. Translated, it gives CSAQSPAGKGDTQYF. The gene calls are TRBV20-1 and TRBJ2-3; 7 nucleotides line up with TRBD2. V lost 6 bases, J lost 5 bases, and 14 bases stayed unmatched. The CDR3 loop spans 15 amino acids. Germline V lookup: CDR1 DFQATT, CDR2 SNEGSKA (reference sequence).

The chain has TRBV6-2 or TRBV6-3 and TRBJ2-1; D not resolved. The CDR3 contains 12 residues. V gave up 2 bases and J gave up 7 bases, with 6 bases separating them. Germline CDR1 is MNHEY and CDR2 is SVGEGT. This CDR3 reads CASSYPPNEQFF. CDR3 nucleotides: TGTGCCAGCAGTTACCCTCCAAATGAGCAGTTCTTC.

This clonotype was recorded once. The V gene is TRBV12-3 or TRBV12-4, the J gene TRBJ1-2; D not certain. V shed 11 bases and J shed 8 bases, with 12 bases lying between them. The CDR3 runs to 10 residues. The CDR3 spells CAAMGCGYTF. The CDR3 bases are TGTGCCGCCATGGGGTGCGGCTACACCTTC.

J is TRBJ2-1 and V is TRBV20-1, with a possible D match to TRBD2 (7 bases). Germline V CDR1 and CDR2: DFQATT, SNEGSKA (reference sequence). The CDR3 length is 14 residues. With 6 bases removed from V and 4 bases from J, the gap between germline ends came to 16 bases. In DNA, the CDR3 is TGCAGTGCCGAGGGAGCGGGGACATACAATGAGCAGTTCTTC. Translation gives CSAEGAGTYNEQFF.

This chain joins TRBV6-2 or TRBV6-3 and TRBJ2-1; TRBD2 agrees at 7 bases. Per the germline V gene, CDR1 is MNHEY and CDR2 is SVGEGT. There are 14 residues in the CDR3. With 8 bases clipped from V and 3 bases from J, the junction kept 7 bases outside the gene matches. DNA of the CDR3: TGTGCCAGCCACCGGCTAGCGGACTACAATGAGCAGTTCTTC. It encodes CASHRLADYNEQFF.

V usage is TRBV27 and J usage is TRBJ2-1, with D unresolved. The CDR3 has 17 residues. Germline loops: CDR1 MNHEY, CDR2 SMNVEV (reference sequence). The ends were cut back, 4 bases at V and 0 bases at J, with 16 bases in the middle. The CDR3 spells CASSSGASRSSYNEQFF. In DNA form, the CDR3 reads TGTGCCAGCAGTTCTGGCGCGAGTAGGAGCTCCTACAATGAGCAGTTCTTC.

The V and J genes are TRBV28 and TRBJ2-1, with 9 bases matching TRBD2. Germline V gives CDR1 MDHEN, CDR2 SYDVKM. With 4 bases clipped from V and 7 bases from J, the junction kept 5 bases outside the gene matches. The CDR3 spans 14 residues. CDR3 DNA: TGTGCCAGCAGTTGGCGGGAGGGTGGGAATGAGCAGTTCTTC. This gives the protein CASSWREGGNEQFF.

The rearrangement uses TRBV4-3 and TRBJ1-2; no clear D gene. This CDR3 spans 15 amino acids. Germline CDR1 reads LGHNA; CDR2 reads YSLEER. V was cut by 1 base and J by 4 bases, with 13 bases left in between. The CDR3 loop is CASSQVEVASYGYTF. CDR3 nucleotides: TGCGCCAGCAGCCAAGTAGAAGTTGCCTCCTATGGCTACACCTTC.

The chain recombines TRBV6-5 with TRBJ2-1; D may be TRBD2 (5 bases). The CDR3 consists of 11 residues. Germline assignment: CDR1 MNHEY and CDR2 SVGAGI. V lost 11 bases to trimming and J lost 6 bases, with 11 bases between them. CDR3 sequence reads: CAALRGNEQFF. The CDR3 bases are TGTGCCGCGCTCCGGGGCAATGAGCAGTTCTTC.

V gene TRBV28 combines with J gene TRBJ2-3; D uncertain. V shed 3 bases and J shed 3 bases, with 10 bases lying between them. CDR3 length: 14 residues. CDR1 and CDR2 from the germline V gene are MDHEN and SYDVKM. The CDR3 region has the DNA TGTGCCAGCAGTTTGGAACAGCAAACAGATACGCAGTATTTT. This codes for CASSLEQQTDTQYF.

The CDR3 is CASWGLAGVEQYF. Written as DNA, the CDR3 is TGTGCCAGCTGGGGACTAGCGGGAGTCGAGCAGTACTTC. V gene TRBV6-5 combines with J gene TRBJ2-7, with 14 bases aligning to TRBD2. Germline values: CDR1 MNHEY, CDR2 SVGAGI. The V gene end was trimmed by 8 bases and the J gene end by 6 bases; junction bases not matched to a gene: 3. The CDR3 is made up of 13 amino acids.

The V and J genes are TRBV27 and TRBJ2-5; D is undetermined. V was clipped by 0 bases and J by 5 bases, with 7 bases between them. This CDR3 comprises 13 residues. CDR1 MNHEY and CDR2 SMNVEV come from the germline V gene (reference sequence). The CDR3: CASSLSSLETQYF. The CDR3 DNA is TGTGCCAGCAGTTTATCCTCGTTGGAGACCCAGTACTTC.

This clonotype was found once. The DNA of the CDR3 is TGCGCCAGCAGCCAAGATGGGGTCCGGGCTGAAGCTTTCTTT. Protein: CASSQDGVRAEAFF. V gene TRBV4-3 combines with J gene TRBJ1-1; D is ambiguous. The CDR3 runs to 14 residues. CDR1 LGHNA and CDR2 YSLEER come from the germline V gene. Trimming stripped 0 bases from V and 6 bases from J, with 11 bases between.